Following are 20 T cell receptor beta chains from one sample sequenced in a study of cytomegalovirus exposure and HLA in healthy donors. TCRdb's copy holds only in-frame clones and misses some; the assay was immunoSEQ multiplex PCR. This sample has 190,000 or so clones, with about 80% found just once. Sequenced: PBMCs. These receptors originate from a woman aged 18 to 35 in good health and CMV-seropositive.

This clone was recorded once. The J gene is TRBJ2-3, the V gene TRBV2, with TRBD2 matching 12 bases. V lost 4 bases, J lost 5 bases, and 10 bases stayed unmatched. The germline V gene encodes CDR1 SNHLY and CDR2 FYNNEI. The CDR3 contains 17 residues. Written as DNA, the CDR3 is TGTGCCAGCAGTGTCCTAAGGACTAGCGGGGACGTAGATACGCAGTATTTT. This sequence encodes CASSVLRTSGDVDTQYF.

This CDR3 reads CASSLTSGLSYNEQFF. In DNA, the CDR3 is TGTGCCAGCTCACTAACTAGCGGTCTCTCCTACAATGAGCAGTTCTTC. The rearrangement links TRBV18 to TRBJ2-1, with 8 bases that match TRBD2. With V trimmed by 4 bases and J by 0 bases, 5 bases remained unmatched. The CDR3 totals 16 residues. Germline CDR1 is KGHSH and CDR2 is LQKENI.

The chain employs TRBV4-1 and TRBJ2-3; D perhaps matches TRBD2 (7 bases). CDR3 length: 16 amino acids. V lost 0 bases and J lost 5, with 15 bases in between. Germline CDR1 is MGHRA and CDR2 is YSYEKL. CDR3 bases: TGCGCCAGCAGCCAAGATCCCGGGGGAGGGGGAGATACGCAGTATTTT. It specifies CASSQDPGGGGDTQYF.

The chain is built from TRBV29-1 and TRBJ2-1; TRBD1 agrees at 7 bases. The CDR3 runs 16 residues. The ends lost 1 base at V and 3 bases at J; junction bases unmatched: 9. Germline assignment: CDR1 SQVTM and CDR2 ANQGSEA. Here the CDR3 DNA reads TGCAGCGTTGAAGGATCCGCCAGGGGGATCTACAATGAGCAGTTCTTC. Amino acids: CSVEGSARGIYNEQFF.

Only a few counts were recorded for this clone. V usage is TRBV7-6 and J usage is TRBJ1-2; 8 bases agree with TRBD1. Germline V lookup: CDR1 SGHVS, CDR2 FNYEAQ. This CDR3 is 16 amino acids long. V was clipped by 5 bases and J by 11 bases; unmatched bases: 19. The CDR3 region is CASSASLRDRQKTYTF. CDR3 in DNA: TGTGCCAGCAGCGCCAGCCTCCGGGACAGGCAAAAAACTTACACCTTC. The full variable domain, in which reference TRBV7-6 and TRBJ1-2 provide the parts outside the CDR3, is GAGVSQSPRYKVTKRGQDVALRCDPISGHVSLYWYRQALGQGPEFLTYFNYEAQQDKSGLPNDRFSAERPEGSISTLTIQRTEQRDSAMYRCASSASLRDRQKTYTFGSGTRLTVV.

J is TRBJ1-2 and V is TRBV7-9, with D perhaps TRBD1 (5 bases). The germline gives CDR1 SEHNR, CDR2 FQNEAQ (reference sequence). CDR3 length equals 13 residues. The germline V and J ends were trimmed by 1 base and 7 bases, with 10 bases remaining between them. The CDR3 DNA is TGTGCCAGCAGCTTAGAGGGGCGAGGTGGCTACACCTTC. Translated, it gives CASSLEGRGGYTF.

V is TRBV7-2 and J is TRBJ2-7; 9 bases line up with TRBD1. The CDR3 has 17 residues. Germline V lookup: CDR1 SGHTA, CDR2 FQGNSA. The V gene end was trimmed by 5 bases and the J gene end by 2 bases; junction bases not matched to a gene: 13. The DNA of the CDR3 is TGTGCCAGCAGCCCGGGGACAGGGACTGACAGGACCTACGAGCAGTACTTC. Translation: CASSPGTGTDRTYEQYF.

The rearrangement joins TRBV7-3 to TRBJ2-7; a weak D match, TRBD1 (6 bases). The CDR3 is made up of 15 amino acids. Germline assignment: CDR1 SGHTA and CDR2 FQGTGA. V was cut by 5 bases and J by 3 bases, with 17 bases left in between. In nucleotides, the CDR3 is TGTGCCAGCAGCCCAGGACCTACCAGGGGCTACGAGCAGTACTTC. Translating gives CASSPGPTRGYEQYF.

This clone came up once. The chain links TRBV7-8 to TRBJ2-7; 10 nucleotides agree with TRBD2. Germline V CDR1 and CDR2: SGHVS, FQNEAQ. CDR3 length equals 20 residues. The J segment lost 2 bases and the V segment lost 5 bases, leaving 21 bases of the junction unmatched. CDR3 sequence reads: CASSPPGRGSGGRGPYEQYF. For the CDR3, the DNA is TGTGCCAGCAGCCCTCCCGGTCGGGGTAGCGGGGGGCGAGGACCCTACGAGCAGTACTTC.

The sample holds a few counts of this clone. This chain uses TRBV15 with TRBJ1-2; weak D call: TRBD1 (6 bases). CDR3 length: 14 amino acids. Germline V gene sequence: CDR1 LNHNV, CDR2 YYDKDF (reference sequence). Trimming stripped 4 bases from V and 6 bases from J, with 15 bases between. The CDR3 DNA reads as TGTGCCACCAGCAACTTTGCAGGGGTTGATGGCTACACCTTC. It is translated as CATSNFAGVDGYTF.

This sequence joins TRBV9 and TRBJ1-5; D remains ambiguous. The V gene lost 0 bases and the J gene lost 7 bases, with 8 bases spanning the gap. This CDR3 spans 13 amino acids. CDR1 is SGDLS, CDR2 YYNGEE, per germline. Here the CDR3 DNA reads TGTGCCAGCAGCGTAGGGTGGAGGCAGCCCCAGCATTTT. Its protein is CASSVGWRQPQHF.

This clone was observed a few times. This chain joins TRBV19 and TRBJ2-7; D remains ambiguous. Trimming removed 6 bases at V and 2 bases at J, with 17 bases between. The CDR3 has 15 amino acids. Germline CDR1 is LNHDA and CDR2 is SQIVND (reference sequence). The CDR3 bases are TGTGCCAGTAGCCCAAGCTCTCTGGGCGCCTACGAGCAGTACTTC. Encoded protein: CASSPSSLGAYEQYF.

The chain uses TRBV7-2 and TRBJ1-4, with 9 bases fitting TRBD1. CDR3 length: 18 residues. Germline CDR1 is SGHTA and CDR2 is FQGNSA. With V trimmed by 5 bases and J by 8 bases, 18 bases remained unmatched. The CDR3 spells CASSPPPGQGKGREKLFF. CDR3 DNA sequence: TGTGCCAGCAGCCCCCCTCCGGGACAGGGAAAGGGACGAGAAAAACTGTTTTTT.

On this clone: An end of the junction does not agree with germline; a read error may underlie this. The chain joins TRBV13 to TRBJ2-3; perhaps TRBD2 as D (6 bases). The CDR3 sequence is 15 residues long. In germline, CDR1 is PRHDT, CDR2 FYEKMQ (reference sequence). The chain's CDR3 is CASTLASGGTDTQYF. The CDR3 DNA reads as TGTGCCAGCACCTTAGCGTCGGGGGGCACAGATACGCAGTATTTT.

J is TRBJ2-3 and V is TRBV14; D is possibly TRBD1 (6 bases). This CDR3 is 15 amino acids long. Trimming stripped 4 bases from V and 6 bases from J, with 17 bases between. Germline values: CDR1 SGHDN, CDR2 FVKESK. The CDR3 loop is CASSRSGQRADTQYF. The CDR3 DNA sequence: TGTGCCAGCAGCCGATCGGGACAACGTGCGGATACGCAGTATTTT.

This clone is a singleton in its sample. This chain links TRBV5-4 with TRBJ2-3; 9 positions agree with TRBD2. Trimming at V came to 0 bases and at J to 1 base, leaving 3 bases not matched to a gene. CDR1 SGHNT and CDR2 YYREEE come from the germline V gene (reference sequence). The CDR3 totals 16 residues. DNA of the CDR3: TGTGCCAGCAGCTTGGAGCTAGCGGGGCGCACAGATACGCAGTATTTT. Its translation: CASSLELAGRTDTQYF.

V usage is TRBV4-3 and J usage is TRBJ2-5; D may be TRBD1 (6 bases). This CDR3 has 16 residues. Trimming cost V 4 bases and J 1 base, with 16 bases left between them. Germline V gives CDR1 LGHNA, CDR2 YSLEER. CDR3 in DNA: TGCGCCAGCAGCCCAGGGGCTAGGGGGATCCAAGAGACCCAGTACTTC. Translated, it gives CASSPGARGIQETQYF.

In this sample, this clone turned up a few times. V is TRBV5-4 and J is TRBJ2-1; D remains unclear. The V end lost 0 bases, the J end lost 10 bases, and 8 bases lay between the germline ends. This CDR3 region has 12 residues. Germline V gives CDR1 SGHNT, CDR2 YYREEE (reference sequence). The CDR3 region is CASSLDAEEQFF. Written as DNA, the CDR3 is TGTGCCAGCAGCTTGGATGCGGAAGAGCAGTTCTTC.

The chain is built from TRBV6-1 and TRBJ2-7; possibly TRBD2 for D (5 bases). V was pared by 8 bases and J by 4 bases, with 18 bases between. Germline CDR1 reads MNHNS; CDR2 reads SASEGT. This CDR3 region has 14 residues. The DNA of the CDR3 is TGTGCCAGCTCCTACTCGGGATGGGAGTACGAGCAGTACTTC. This gives the protein CASSYSGWEYEQYF.

The gene calls are TRBV4-3 and TRBJ2-7; D is perhaps TRBD2 (6 bases). V was trimmed by 1 base and J by 5 bases, leaving 18 bases between them. This CDR3 has 16 amino acids. Germline loops: CDR1 LGHNA, CDR2 YSLEER. The chain's CDR3 is CASSQGRGQGRDEQYF. The CDR3 DNA is TGCGCCAGCAGCCAAGGGCGGGGCCAGGGAAGGGACGAGCAGTACTTC.